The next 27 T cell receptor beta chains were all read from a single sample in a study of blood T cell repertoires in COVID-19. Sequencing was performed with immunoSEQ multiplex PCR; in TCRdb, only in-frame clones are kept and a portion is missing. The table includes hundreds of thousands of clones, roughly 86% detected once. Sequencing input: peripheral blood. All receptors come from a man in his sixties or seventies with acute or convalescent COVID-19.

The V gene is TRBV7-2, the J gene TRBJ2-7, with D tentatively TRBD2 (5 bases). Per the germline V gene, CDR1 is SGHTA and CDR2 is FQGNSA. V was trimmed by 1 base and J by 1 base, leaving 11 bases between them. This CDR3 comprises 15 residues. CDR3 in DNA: TGTGCCAGCAGCTTAGACCCTCGGGGTTCCTACGAGCAGTACTTC. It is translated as CASSLDPRGSYEQYF.

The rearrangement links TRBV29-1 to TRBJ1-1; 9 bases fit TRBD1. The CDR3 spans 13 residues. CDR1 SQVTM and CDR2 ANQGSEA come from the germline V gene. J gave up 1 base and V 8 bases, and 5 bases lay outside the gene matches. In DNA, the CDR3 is TGCAGCCCGTGGGACAGGGAGAACACTGAAGCTTTCTTT. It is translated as CSPWDRENTEAFF.

CDR3 nucleotides: TGTGCCAGCAGCTTGGCCGGCAGGGGGCGATCCCAATTCTACGAGCAGTACTTC. Encoded protein: CASSLAGRGRSQFYEQYF. V and J are TRBV5-6 and TRBJ2-7, with 8 bases matching TRBD1. J was trimmed by 3 bases and V by 0 bases; bases with no gene match: 14. This CDR3 is built from 18 residues. Per the germline V gene, CDR1 is SGHDT and CDR2 is YYEEEE.

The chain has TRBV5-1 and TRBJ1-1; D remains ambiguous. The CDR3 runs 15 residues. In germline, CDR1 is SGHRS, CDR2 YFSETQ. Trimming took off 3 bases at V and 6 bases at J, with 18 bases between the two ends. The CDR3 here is CASSSAARGSSEAFF. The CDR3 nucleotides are TGCGCCAGCAGCTCCGCGGCTCGGGGAAGTTCTGAAGCTTTCTTT.

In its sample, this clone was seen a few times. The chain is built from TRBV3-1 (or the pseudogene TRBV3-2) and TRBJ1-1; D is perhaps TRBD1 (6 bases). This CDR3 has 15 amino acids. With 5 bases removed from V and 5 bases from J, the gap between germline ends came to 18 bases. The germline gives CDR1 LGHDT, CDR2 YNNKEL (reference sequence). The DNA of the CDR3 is TGTGCCAGCAGCTTACAGGGTTTCAGCGGTACTGAAGCTTTCTTT. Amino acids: CASSLQGFSGTEAFF.

In nucleotides, the CDR3 is TGTGCCAGCAGCGCTGCAACTAATGAAAAACTGTTTTTT. Translation gives CASSAATNEKLFF. V and J are TRBV9 and TRBJ1-4; D is ambiguous. Per the germline V gene, CDR1 is SGDLS and CDR2 is YYNGEE. The CDR3 is 13 residues long. The V and J ends lost 3 bases and 0 bases respectively, with 3 bases between them.

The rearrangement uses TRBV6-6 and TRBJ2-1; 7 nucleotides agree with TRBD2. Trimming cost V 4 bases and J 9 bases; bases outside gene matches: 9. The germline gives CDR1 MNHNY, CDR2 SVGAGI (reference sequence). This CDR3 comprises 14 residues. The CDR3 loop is CASSSRREEGEQFF. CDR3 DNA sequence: TGTGCCAGCAGTTCTAGACGGGAGGAAGGTGAGCAGTTCTTC.

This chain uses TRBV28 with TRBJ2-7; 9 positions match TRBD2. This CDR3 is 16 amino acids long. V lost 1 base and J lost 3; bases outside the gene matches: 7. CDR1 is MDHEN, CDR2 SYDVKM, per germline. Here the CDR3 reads CASSLLASGAIYEQYF. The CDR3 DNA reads TGTGCCAGCAGTTTATTAGCTAGCGGGGCCATCTACGAGCAGTACTTC.

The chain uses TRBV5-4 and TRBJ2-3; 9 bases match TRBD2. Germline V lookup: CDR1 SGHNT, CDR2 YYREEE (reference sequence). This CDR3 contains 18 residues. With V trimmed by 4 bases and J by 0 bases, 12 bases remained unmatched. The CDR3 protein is CASSDPGLAFSSTDTQYF. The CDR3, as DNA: TGTGCCAGCAGCGACCCGGGACTAGCTTTCTCTAGCACAGATACGCAGTATTTT.

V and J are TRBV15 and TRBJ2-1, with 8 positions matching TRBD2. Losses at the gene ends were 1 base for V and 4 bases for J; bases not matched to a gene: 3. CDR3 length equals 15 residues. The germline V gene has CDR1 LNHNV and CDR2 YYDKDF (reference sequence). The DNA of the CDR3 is TGTGCCACCAGCAGAGGTTCGGGAGGGTACAATGAGCAGTTCTTC. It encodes CATSRGSGGYNEQFF. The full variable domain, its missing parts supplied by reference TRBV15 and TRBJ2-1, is DAMVIQNPRYQVTQFGKPVTLSCSQTLNHNVMYWYQQKSSQAPKLLFHYYDKDFNNEADTPDNFQSRRPNTSFCFLDIRSPGLGDTAMYLCATSRGSGGYNEQFFGPGTRLTVL.

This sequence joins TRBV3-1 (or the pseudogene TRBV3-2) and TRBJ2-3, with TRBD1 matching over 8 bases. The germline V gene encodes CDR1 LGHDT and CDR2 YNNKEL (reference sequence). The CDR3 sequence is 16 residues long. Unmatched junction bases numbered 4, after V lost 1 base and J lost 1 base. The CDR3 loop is CASSQVPGQGTDTQYF. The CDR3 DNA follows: TGTGCCAGCAGCCAAGTTCCGGGACAGGGCACAGATACGCAGTATTTT.

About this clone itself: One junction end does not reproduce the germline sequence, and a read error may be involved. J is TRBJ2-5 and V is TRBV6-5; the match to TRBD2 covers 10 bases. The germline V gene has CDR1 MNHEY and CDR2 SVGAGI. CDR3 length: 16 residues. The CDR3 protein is CASRYWTSGMRETQYF. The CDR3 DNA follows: TGTGCCAGCAGGTACTGGACTAGCGGAATGCGAGAGACCCAGTACTTC.

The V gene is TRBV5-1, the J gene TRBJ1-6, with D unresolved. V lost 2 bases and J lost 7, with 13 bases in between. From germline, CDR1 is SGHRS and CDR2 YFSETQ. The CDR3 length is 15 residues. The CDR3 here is CASSLVSYLNSPLHF. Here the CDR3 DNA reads TGCGCCAGCAGCTTAGTCAGTTACCTCAATTCACCCCTCCACTTT.

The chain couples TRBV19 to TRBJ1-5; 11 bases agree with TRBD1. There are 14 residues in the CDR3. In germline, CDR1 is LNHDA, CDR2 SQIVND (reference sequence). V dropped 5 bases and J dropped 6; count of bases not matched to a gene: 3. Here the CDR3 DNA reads TGTGCCAGTAGTGGACAGGGGGCCGGTCAGCCCCAGCATTTT. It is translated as CASSGQGAGQPQHF.

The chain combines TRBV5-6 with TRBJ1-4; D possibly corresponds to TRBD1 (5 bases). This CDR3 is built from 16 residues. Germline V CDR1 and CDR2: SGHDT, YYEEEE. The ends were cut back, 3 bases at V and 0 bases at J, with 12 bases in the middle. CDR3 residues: CASSWGPRATNEKLFF. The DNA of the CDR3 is TGTGCCAGCAGCTGGGGCCCGCGTGCAACTAATGAAAAACTGTTTTTT.

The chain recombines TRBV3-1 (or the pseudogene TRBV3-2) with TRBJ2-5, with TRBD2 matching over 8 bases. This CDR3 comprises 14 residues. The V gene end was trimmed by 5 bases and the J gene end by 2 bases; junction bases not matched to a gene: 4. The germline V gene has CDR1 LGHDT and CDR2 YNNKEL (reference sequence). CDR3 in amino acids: CASSGRGVQETQYF. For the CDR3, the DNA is TGTGCCAGCAGCGGGCGGGGGGTTCAAGAGACCCAGTACTTC.

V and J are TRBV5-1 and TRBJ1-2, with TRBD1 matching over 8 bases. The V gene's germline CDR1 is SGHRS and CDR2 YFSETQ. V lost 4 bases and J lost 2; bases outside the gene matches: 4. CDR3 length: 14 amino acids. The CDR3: CASSPDRVNYGYTF. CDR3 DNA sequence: TGCGCCAGCAGCCCGGACAGGGTAAACTATGGCTACACCTTC.

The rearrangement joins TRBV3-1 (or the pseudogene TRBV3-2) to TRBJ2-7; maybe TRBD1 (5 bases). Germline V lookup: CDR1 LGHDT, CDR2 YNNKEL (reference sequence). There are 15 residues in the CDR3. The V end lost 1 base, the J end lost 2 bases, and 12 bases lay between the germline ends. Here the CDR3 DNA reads TGTGCCAGCAGCCAAGGGCCAACAGGTACCTACGAGCAGTACTTC. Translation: CASSQGPTGTYEQYF.

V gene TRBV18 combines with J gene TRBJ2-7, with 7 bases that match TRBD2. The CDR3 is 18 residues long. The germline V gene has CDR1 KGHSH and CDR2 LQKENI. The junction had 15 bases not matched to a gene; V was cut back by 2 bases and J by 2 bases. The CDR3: CASSPGHLGASGAYEQYF. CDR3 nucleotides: TGTGCCAGCTCACCAGGGCACCTCGGGGCTAGCGGTGCCTACGAGCAGTACTTC.

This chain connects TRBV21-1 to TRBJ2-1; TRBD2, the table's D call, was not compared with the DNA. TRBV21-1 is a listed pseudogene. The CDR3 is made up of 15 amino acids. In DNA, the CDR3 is TGTGCCAGCGTAGAAGTAGCGGGGCGACCCGATGAGCAGTTCTTC. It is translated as CASVEVAGRPDEQFF.

CDR3 sequence reads: CASRRIGGNTIYF. The CDR3 DNA follows: TGTGCCAGTAGGCGGATCGGGGGAAACACCATATATTTT. V usage is TRBV19 and J usage is TRBJ1-3; the D is unclear. V was shortened by 6 bases and J by 4 bases, with 10 bases between the two germline ends. Germline V gene data show CDR1 as LNHDA and CDR2 as SQIVND (reference sequence). The CDR3 runs to 13 residues. The complete variable domain, with remaining parts taken from reference TRBV19 and TRBJ1-3, reads DGGITQSPKYLFRKEGQNVTLSCEQNLNHDAMYWYRQDPGQGLRLIYYSQIVNDFQKGDIAEGYSVSREKKESFPLTVTSAQKNPTAFYLCASRRIGGNTIYFGEGSWLTVV.

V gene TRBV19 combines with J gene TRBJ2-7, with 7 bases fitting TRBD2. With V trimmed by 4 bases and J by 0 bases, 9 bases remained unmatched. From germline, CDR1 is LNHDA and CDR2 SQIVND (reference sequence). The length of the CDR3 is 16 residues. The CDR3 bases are TGTGCCAGTAGTAGCGGGGGAGCCGAATCCTCCTACGAGCAGTACTTC. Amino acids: CASSSGGAESSYEQYF. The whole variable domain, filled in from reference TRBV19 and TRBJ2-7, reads DGGITQSPKYLFRKEGQNVTLSCEQNLNHDAMYWYRQDPGQGLRLIYYSQIVNDFQKGDIAEGYSVSREKKESFPLTVTSAQKNPTAFYLCASSSGGAESSYEQYFGPGTRLTVT.

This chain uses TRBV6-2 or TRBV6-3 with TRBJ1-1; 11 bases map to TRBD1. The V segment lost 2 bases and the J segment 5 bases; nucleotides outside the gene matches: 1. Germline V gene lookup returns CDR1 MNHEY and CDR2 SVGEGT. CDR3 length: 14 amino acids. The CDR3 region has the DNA TGTGCCAGCAGTTACGGGGACAGGGGGACTGAAGCTTTCTTT. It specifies CASSYGDRGTEAFF.

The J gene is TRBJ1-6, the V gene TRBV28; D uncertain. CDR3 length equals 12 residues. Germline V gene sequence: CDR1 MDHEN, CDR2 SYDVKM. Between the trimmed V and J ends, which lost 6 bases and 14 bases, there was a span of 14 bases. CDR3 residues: CASRISGGALHF. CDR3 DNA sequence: TGTGCCAGCAGGATTTCCGGCGGGGCCCTCCACTTT.

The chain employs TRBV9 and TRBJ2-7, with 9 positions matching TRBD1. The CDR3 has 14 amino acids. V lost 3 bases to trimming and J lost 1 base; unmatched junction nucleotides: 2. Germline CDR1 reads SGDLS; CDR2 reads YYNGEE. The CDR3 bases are TGTGCCAGCAGCGCACAGGGGGCTTCCTACGAGCAGTACTTC. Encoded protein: CASSAQGASYEQYF.

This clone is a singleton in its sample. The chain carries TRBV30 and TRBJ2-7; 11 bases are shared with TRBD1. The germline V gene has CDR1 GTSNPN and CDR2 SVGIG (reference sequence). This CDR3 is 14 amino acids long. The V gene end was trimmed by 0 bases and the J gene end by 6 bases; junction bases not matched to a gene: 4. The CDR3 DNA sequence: TGTGCCTGGAGTGTGTCCGGGACAGGGGGCGAGCAGTACTTC. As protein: CAWSVSGTGGEQYF.

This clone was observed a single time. The CDR3 DNA is TGTGCCAGCAGCGTAGCCCCGGGACTGCACACAGATACGCAGTATTTT. Translation gives CASSVAPGLHTDTQYF. The chain joins TRBV9 to TRBJ2-3; possible D gene TRBD2, 6 bases. The V end was cut by 0 bases, the J end by 2 bases, with 13 bases between. The germline CDR1 and CDR2 sequences are SGDLS and YYNGEE. CDR3 length: 16 residues.